A selection of T cell receptor beta chains follows, all from one sample in a study of T cells in Graves' hyperthyroidism and ophthalmopathy. TCRdb processed the multiplex PCR reads anew with MiXCR; each CDR3 protein has one entry. The sample consists of under 350,000 distinct CDR3 sequences, approximately 26% of them appearing once. The sequenced sample consisted of blood. Receptor source: a middle-aged man with Graves' hyperthyroidism that later progressed to Graves' ophthalmopathy. CDR3s include the opening cysteine and the closing phenylalanine or tryptophan. A D gene is named only where the DNA matches it firmly. The size of a clone is reported for some rows only, either as once, few or many, or as a class for expanded clones.

v_gene: TRBV19
abundance: NA
d_gene: NA
j_gene: TRBJ1-2
CDR3nt: TGTGCCAGTAGTGCCACAGGGACTTCTAACTATGGCTACACCTTC
CDR3aa: CASSATGTSNYGYTF

v_gene: TRBV24-1
abundance: many
d_gene: TRBD1
j_gene: TRBJ2-5
CDR3nt: TGTGCCACCAGTTCAGGGGGCTACGGTAGTGGGCAAGAGACCCAGTACTTC
CDR3aa: CATSSGGYGSGQETQYF

v_gene: TRBV29-1
abundance: many
d_gene: NA
j_gene: TRBJ1-2
CDR3nt: TGCAGCGTACGGGACGGCCGAGGGGGCTACACCTTC
CDR3aa: CSVRDGRGGYTF

v_gene: TRBV11-3
abundance: many
d_gene: NA
j_gene: TRBJ1-1
CDR3nt: TGTGCCAGCAGCTTAGATGGGGGCCTGAACACTGAAGCTTTCTTT
CDR3aa: CASSLDGGLNTEAFF

v_gene: TRBV6-1
abundance: many
d_gene: TRBD1
j_gene: TRBJ1-5
CDR3nt: TGTGCCAGCAGTGAAGCGGCAGGGGGTGGCCAGCCCCAGCATTTT
CDR3aa: CASSEAAGGGQPQHF

v_gene: TRBV6-1
abundance: many
d_gene: NA
j_gene: TRBJ1-5
CDR3nt: TGTGCCAGCAAAAGGACTTCGGGCGGGGGTGGTCAGCCCCAGCATTTT
CDR3aa: CASKRTSGGGGQPQHF

v_gene: TRBV7-2
abundance: many
d_gene: NA
j_gene: TRBJ2-2
CDR3nt: TGTGCCAGCACCCTGAGGGCCCAAGTAGGGGGGGAGCTGTTTTTT
CDR3aa: CASTLRAQVGGELFF

v_gene: TRBV9
abundance: many
d_gene: NA
j_gene: TRBJ2-7
CDR3nt: TGTGCCAGCAGCGTAAGCGTGAAGGACGAGCAGTACTTC
CDR3aa: CASSVSVKDEQYF

v_gene: TRBV28
abundance: NA
d_gene: NA
j_gene: TRBJ2-7
CDR3nt: TGTGCCAGCAGCTCCGTAGGAGCGGTCTACGAGCAGTACTTC
CDR3aa: CASSSVGAVYEQYF

v_gene: TRBV11-2
abundance: many
d_gene: TRBD2
j_gene: TRBJ2-7
CDR3nt: TGTGCCAGCGCCGGCGGGAGAGGATCCTACGAGCAGTACTTC
CDR3aa: CASAGGRGSYEQYF

v_gene: TRBV25-1
abundance: many
d_gene: TRBD2
j_gene: TRBJ2-5
CDR3nt: TGTGCCAGCAGTGAATTCGGACTAGGTCAGGAGACCCAGTACTTC
CDR3aa: CASSEFGLGQETQYF

v_gene: TRBV28
abundance: NA
d_gene: TRBD1
j_gene: TRBJ1-1
CDR3nt: TGTGCCAGCAGTCCAATCATCGGGACAGGGGCGCAAAAAGCTTTCTTT
CDR3aa: CASSPIIGTGAQKAFF

v_gene: TRBV27
abundance: NA
d_gene: NA
j_gene: TRBJ1-1
CDR3nt: TGTGCCAGCAAACCAGTGACATCGAACACTGAAGCTTTCTTT
CDR3aa: CASKPVTSNTEAFF

v_gene: TRBV2
abundance: many
d_gene: NA
j_gene: TRBJ1-2
CDR3nt: TGTGCCAGCAATCGGGACGAGTCTAACTATGGCTACACCTTC
CDR3aa: CASNRDESNYGYTF

v_gene: TRBV28
abundance: few
d_gene: TRBD1
j_gene: TRBJ1-1
CDR3nt: TGTGCCAGTCTCAGGGGGGGATACCACACTGAAGCTTTCTTT
CDR3aa: CASLRGGYHTEAFF

v_gene: TRBV18
abundance: many
d_gene: NA
j_gene: TRBJ1-5
CDR3nt: TGTGCCAGCTCACCCACTCAAGATCAGCCCCAGCATTTT
CDR3aa: CASSPTQDQPQHF

v_gene: TRBV9
abundance: many
d_gene: NA
j_gene: TRBJ1-1
CDR3nt: TGTGCCAGCAGCGTAGGATTAGAGTTAGGGACTGACGCTTTCTTT
CDR3aa: CASSVGLELGTDAFF

v_gene: TRBV19
abundance: many
d_gene: NA
j_gene: TRBJ1-3
CDR3nt: TGTGCCAGCAGGCCGGACAGATCTGGAAACACCATATATTTT
CDR3aa: CASRPDRSGNTIYF

v_gene: TRBV12-3/TRBV12-4
abundance: many
d_gene: TRBD1
j_gene: TRBJ1-2
CDR3nt: TGTGCCAGCAGTTTAGCAGGGGGTGTAGGGGGCCCTGGCTATGGCTACACCTTC
CDR3aa: CASSLAGGVGGPGYGYTF

v_gene: TRBV27
abundance: NA
d_gene: NA
j_gene: TRBJ2-5
CDR3nt: TGTGCCAGCAGTCTTTCCCTTTTAGTGCTCCAAGAGACCCAGTACTTC
CDR3aa: CASSLSLLVLQETQYF

v_gene: TRBV13
abundance: many
d_gene: TRBD2
j_gene: TRBJ2-7
CDR3nt: TGTGCCAGCAGCTTACGTACTAGCGGGAGTCCCCACGAGCAGTACTTC
CDR3aa: CASSLRTSGSPHEQYF

v_gene: TRBV12-3/TRBV12-4
abundance: NA
d_gene: NA
j_gene: TRBJ1-2
CDR3nt: TGTGCCAGCAGGCTAACTGGTGGCTACACCTTC
CDR3aa: CASRLTGGYTF

v_gene: TRBV4-1
abundance: many
d_gene: NA
j_gene: TRBJ1-5
CDR3nt: TGCGCCAGCTCCTCAATCGGCGATAGCAATCAGCCCCAGCATTTT
CDR3aa: CASSSIGDSNQPQHF

v_gene: TRBV2
abundance: many
d_gene: TRBD2
j_gene: TRBJ2-7
CDR3nt: TGTGCCAGCAATATCTTAGCGGGGAGCTACGAGCAGTACTTC
CDR3aa: CASNILAGSYEQYF

v_gene: TRBV12-3/TRBV12-4
abundance: many
d_gene: NA
j_gene: TRBJ2-7
CDR3nt: TGTGCCAGCAGTATCGGGCCCCGGGGGTTGTACTTC
CDR3aa: CASSIGPRGLYF

v_gene: TRBV6-5
abundance: NA
d_gene: TRBD1
j_gene: TRBJ2-7
CDR3nt: TGTGCCAGCAGTTACTCGACTTTAGGGACAGCGCGGTCCGAGCAGTACTTC
CDR3aa: CASSYSTLGTARSEQYF

v_gene: TRBV7-8
abundance: many
d_gene: NA
j_gene: TRBJ1-1
CDR3nt: TGTGCCAGCAGCTCCCAGTGGATGAACACTGAAGCTTTCTTT
CDR3aa: CASSSQWMNTEAFF

v_gene: TRBV29-1
abundance: many
d_gene: NA
j_gene: TRBJ2-6
CDR3nt: TGCAGCGTTCATCAGGGTTCTGGGGCCAACGTCCTGACTTTC
CDR3aa: CSVHQGSGANVLTF

v_gene: TRBV20-1
abundance: many
d_gene: NA
j_gene: TRBJ2-7
CDR3nt: TGCAGTGCTAGAGATAACCCCGGGACCCACCTCGGCGAGCAGTACTTC
CDR3aa: CSARDNPGTHLGEQYF

v_gene: TRBV20-1
abundance: NA
d_gene: NA
j_gene: TRBJ2-7
CDR3nt: TGCAGTGCTAGTGCGGGACAATACGAGCAGTACTTC
CDR3aa: CSASAGQYEQYF

v_gene: TRBV6-1
abundance: NA
d_gene: NA
j_gene: TRBJ1-1
CDR3nt: TGTGCCAGCAACGATGTCGACGTGAACACTGAAGCTTTCTTT
CDR3aa: CASNDVDVNTEAFF

v_gene: TRBV28
abundance: NA
d_gene: NA
j_gene: TRBJ1-2
CDR3nt: TGTGCCAGCAGTTTAGGTCGAGGCAGGGAATATGGCTACACCTTC
CDR3aa: CASSLGRGREYGYTF

v_gene: TRBV6-1
abundance: many
d_gene: NA
j_gene: TRBJ2-5
CDR3nt: TGTGCCAGCAGGGTCCGGGCAAACCCAATCGGGCAAGAGACCCAGTACTTC
CDR3aa: CASRVRANPIGQETQYF

v_gene: TRBV5-1
abundance: many
d_gene: NA
j_gene: TRBJ2-7
CDR3nt: TGCGCCAGCAGCTCGTCCTCGAAAACTGCTTCCTACGAGCAGTACTTC
CDR3aa: CASSSSSKTASYEQYF

v_gene: TRBV6-7
abundance: many
d_gene: NA
j_gene: TRBJ2-7
CDR3nt: TGTGCCAGCAGCCTTTCGGGCAGAGCCTACGAGCAGTACTTC
CDR3aa: CASSLSGRAYEQYF

v_gene: TRBV6-4
abundance: NA
d_gene: NA
j_gene: TRBJ1-2
CDR3nt: TGTGCCAGCAGTTACTCCAAGGGAAGCGGTCATGGCTACACCTTC
CDR3aa: CASSYSKGSGHGYTF

v_gene: TRBV30
abundance: many
d_gene: NA
j_gene: TRBJ2-7
CDR3nt: TGTGCCTGGAGTGCCCAGGCGGGCATGCAGTACTTC
CDR3aa: CAWSAQAGMQYF

v_gene: TRBV7-8
abundance: NA
d_gene: TRBD1
j_gene: TRBJ1-2
CDR3nt: TGTGCCAGCAGCCAAGGGACAGGGGGTCGTGGCTACACCTTC
CDR3aa: CASSQGTGGRGYTF

v_gene: TRBV6-1
abundance: many
d_gene: TRBD1
j_gene: TRBJ2-4
CDR3nt: TGTGCCAGCAGTGAAGACCCCGGACAGGGGGACATTCAGTACTTC
CDR3aa: CASSEDPGQGDIQYF

v_gene: TRBV7-6
abundance: NA
d_gene: NA
j_gene: TRBJ2-6
CDR3nt: TGTGCCAGCAGCTTAGCCCTATCTGGGGCCAACGTCCTGACTTTC
CDR3aa: CASSLALSGANVLTF

v_gene: TRBV29-1
abundance: NA
d_gene: NA
j_gene: TRBJ2-5
CDR3nt: TGCAGCGTTGAGAGTATAGGAGAGACCCAGTACTTC
CDR3aa: CSVESIGETQYF

v_gene: TRBV28
abundance: NA
d_gene: TRBD1
j_gene: TRBJ1-2
CDR3nt: TGTGCCAGCAGTTATCCGGGACAGGGGAAGAACGGCTACACCTTC
CDR3aa: CASSYPGQGKNGYTF

v_gene: TRBV28
abundance: many
d_gene: TRBD2
j_gene: TRBJ2-7
CDR3nt: TGTGCCAGCAATTCTCTGGGACTAGGCAACAACGAGCAGTACTTC
CDR3aa: CASNSLGLGNNEQYF

v_gene: TRBV6-1
abundance: many
d_gene: NA
j_gene: TRBJ2-4
CDR3nt: TGTGCCAGCAGGGGACCGGGGAGCATTCAGTACTTC
CDR3aa: CASRGPGSIQYF

v_gene: TRBV6-2/TRBV6-3
abundance: few
d_gene: NA
j_gene: TRBJ1-1
CDR3nt: TGTGCCATCAAAGGCGGCATGAACACTGAAGCTTTCTTT
CDR3aa: CAIKGGMNTEAFF

v_gene: TRBV12-3/TRBV12-4
abundance: many
d_gene: NA
j_gene: TRBJ1-1
CDR3nt: TGTGCCAGCAGTCCCCCCACAGGGAACACTGAAGCTTTCTTT
CDR3aa: CASSPPTGNTEAFF

v_gene: TRBV12-3/TRBV12-4
abundance: NA
d_gene: TRBD2
j_gene: TRBJ2-7
CDR3nt: TGTGCCAGCAGCTCCAGGCGGGAGGCCAGATACGAGCAGTACTTC
CDR3aa: CASSSRREARYEQYF

v_gene: TRBV6-5
abundance: many
d_gene: NA
j_gene: TRBJ1-1
CDR3nt: TGTGCCAGCAGTTTCTCTTCATGGGACACCGGGAACACTGAAGCTTTCTTT
CDR3aa: CASSFSSWDTGNTEAFF

v_gene: TRBV28
abundance: many
d_gene: TRBD1
j_gene: TRBJ1-1
CDR3nt: TGTGCCAGCAGACATATCCTACCGGGACAGGATGAAGCTTTCTTT
CDR3aa: CASRHILPGQDEAFF

v_gene: TRBV20-1
abundance: many
d_gene: TRBD1
j_gene: TRBJ1-1
CDR3nt: TGCAGTGCTAGACATACGACAGGGGGCGGTGGGACTGAAGCTTTCTTT
CDR3aa: CSARHTTGGGGTEAFF

v_gene: TRBV19
abundance: many
d_gene: TRBD2
j_gene: TRBJ2-4
CDR3nt: TGTGCCAGTAGTATCGGGGGGGAAAACATTCAGTACTTC
CDR3aa: CASSIGGENIQYF

v_gene: TRBV5-1
abundance: NA
d_gene: TRBD1
j_gene: TRBJ1-1
CDR3nt: TGCGCCAGCAGCTTGGTGGGACAGGCTATCCCTGAAGCTTTCTTT
CDR3aa: CASSLVGQAIPEAFF

v_gene: TRBV20-1
abundance: few
d_gene: NA
j_gene: TRBJ2-5
CDR3nt: TGCAGTGCTAGCGAATTAAATTTCGAAGAGACCCAGTACTTC
CDR3aa: CSASELNFEETQYF